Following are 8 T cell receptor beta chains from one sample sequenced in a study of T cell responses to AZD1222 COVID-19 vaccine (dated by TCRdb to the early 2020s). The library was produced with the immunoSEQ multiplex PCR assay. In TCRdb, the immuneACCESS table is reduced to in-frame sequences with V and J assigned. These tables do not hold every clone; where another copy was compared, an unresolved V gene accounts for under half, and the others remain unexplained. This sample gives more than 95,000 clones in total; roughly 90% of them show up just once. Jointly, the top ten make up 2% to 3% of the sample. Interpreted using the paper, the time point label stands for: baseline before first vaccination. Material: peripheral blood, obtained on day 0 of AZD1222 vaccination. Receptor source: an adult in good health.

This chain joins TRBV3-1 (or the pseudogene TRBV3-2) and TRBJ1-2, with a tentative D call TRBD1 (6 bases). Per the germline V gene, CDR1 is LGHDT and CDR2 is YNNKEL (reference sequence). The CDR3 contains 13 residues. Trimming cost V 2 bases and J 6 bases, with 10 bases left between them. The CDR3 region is CASSQMGAHGYTF. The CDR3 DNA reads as TGTGCCAGCAGCCAAATGGGGGCGCATGGCTACACCTTC.

The CDR3 protein is CASSSQGTGANVLTF. The CDR3 coding sequence is TGTGCCAGCAGTTCACAGGGGACTGGGGCCAACGTCCTGACTTTC. The chain joins TRBV28 to TRBJ2-6, with 7 bases that match TRBD1. The germline V gene has CDR1 MDHEN and CDR2 SYDVKM. The junction had 2 bases not matched to a gene; V was cut back by 4 bases and J by 2 bases. The length of the CDR3 is 15 residues.

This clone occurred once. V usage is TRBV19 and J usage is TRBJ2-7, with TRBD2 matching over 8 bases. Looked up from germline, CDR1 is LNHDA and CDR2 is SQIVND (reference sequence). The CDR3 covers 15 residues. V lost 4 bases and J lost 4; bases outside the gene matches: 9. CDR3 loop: CASSTGGGPVYEQYF. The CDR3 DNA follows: TGTGCCAGTAGTACAGGCGGGGGGCCTGTTTACGAGCAGTACTTC.

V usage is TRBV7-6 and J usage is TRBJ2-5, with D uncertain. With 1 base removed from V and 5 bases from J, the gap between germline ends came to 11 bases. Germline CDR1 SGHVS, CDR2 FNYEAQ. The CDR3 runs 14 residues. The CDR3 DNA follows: TGTGCCAGCAGCTTAGAGAGCCTGGGGGAGACCCAGTACTTC. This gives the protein CASSLESLGETQYF.

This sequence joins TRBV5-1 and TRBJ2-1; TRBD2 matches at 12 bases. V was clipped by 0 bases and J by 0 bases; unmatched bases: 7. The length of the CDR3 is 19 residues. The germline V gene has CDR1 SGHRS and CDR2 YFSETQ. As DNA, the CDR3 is TGCGCCAGCAGCTTGGTGGGGACTAGCGGGCTTAGCTCCTACAATGAGCAGTTCTTC. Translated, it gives CASSLVGTSGLSSYNEQFF. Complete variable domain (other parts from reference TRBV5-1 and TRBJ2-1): KAGVTQTPRYLIKTRGQQVTLSCSPISGHRSVSWYQQTPGQGLQFLFEYFSETQRNKGNFPGRFSGRQFSNSRSEMNVSTLELGDSALYLCASSLVGTSGLSSYNEQFFGPGTRLTVL.

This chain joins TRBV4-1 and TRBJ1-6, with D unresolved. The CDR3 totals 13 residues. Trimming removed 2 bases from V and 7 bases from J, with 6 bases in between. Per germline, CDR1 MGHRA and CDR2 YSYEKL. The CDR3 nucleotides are TGCGCCAGCAGCCAATCCCCCAATTCACCCCTCCACTTT. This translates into CASSQSPNSPLHF.

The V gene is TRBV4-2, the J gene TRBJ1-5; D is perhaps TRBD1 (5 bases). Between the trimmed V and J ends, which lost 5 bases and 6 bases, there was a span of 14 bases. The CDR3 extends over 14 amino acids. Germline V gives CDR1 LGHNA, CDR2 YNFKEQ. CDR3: CASSFFPRGQPQHF. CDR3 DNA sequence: TGTGCCAGCAGCTTCTTTCCGAGGGGTCAGCCCCAGCATTTT.

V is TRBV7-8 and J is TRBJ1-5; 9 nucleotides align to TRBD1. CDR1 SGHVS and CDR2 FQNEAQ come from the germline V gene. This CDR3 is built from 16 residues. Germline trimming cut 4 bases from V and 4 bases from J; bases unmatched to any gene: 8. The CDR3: CASSSLAGTGNQPQHF. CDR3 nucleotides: TGTGCCAGCAGCTCACTAGCCGGGACAGGGAATCAGCCCCAGCATTTT.